The 26 T cell receptor beta chains reported below all come from one sample, sequenced in a study of human T cells and chemical hapten exposure. MiXCR was run by TCRdb on the RACE reads, yielding one entry per CDR3 protein. The table records 200,000 to 300,000 distinct CDR3 sequences, 8.6% of them present only once. Time point of the sample: pre-sensitization, week 0. As for treatment: therapeutic diphenylcyclopropenone sensitization with weekly scalp DPC. The sequencing here drew on whole blood, taken in connection with sensitization to the hapten diphenylcyclopropenone (DPC). These receptors all stem from a woman between 40 and 50 years old with alopecia areata. Some clones in this sample may be carry-over from other donors' samples.

The chain is built from TRBV7-2 and TRBJ2-5; TRBD2 matches 13 bases. The V and J ends lost 5 bases and 4 bases, in that order; junction bases with no gene match: 7. Per the germline V gene, CDR1 is SGHTA and CDR2 is FQGNSA. CDR3 length: 16 residues. The CDR3 nucleotides read TGTGCCAGCAGCGCTGGGACTAGCGGGAATTTAGAGACCCAGTACTTC. Protein: CASSAGTSGNLETQYF.

This clonotype was seen only a few times. The chain is built from TRBV5-4 and TRBJ1-1; the D is unclear. The CDR3 is made up of 12 amino acids. Germline CDR1 and CDR2: SGHNT and YYREEE (reference sequence). With 7 bases removed from V and 0 bases from J, the gap between germline ends came to 7 bases. The CDR3 nucleotides are TGTGCCAGCGGCCGGATGAACACTGAAGCTTTCTTT. Protein sequence: CASGRMNTEAFF.

This clonotype showed up many times. The chain couples TRBV7-2 to TRBJ2-1, with 7 bases fitting TRBD1. Germline values: CDR1 SGHTA, CDR2 FQGNSA. CDR3 length equals 14 residues. V lost 5 bases and J lost 8; bases outside the gene matches: 9. CDR3 amino acids: CASSTLTGFDEQFF. In DNA form, the CDR3 reads TGTGCCAGCAGCACCTTGACAGGGTTCGATGAGCAGTTCTTC.

This rearrangement joins TRBV4-1 to TRBJ2-2, with 9 positions matching TRBD2. J was trimmed by 0 bases and V by 1 base; bases with no gene match: 3. CDR1 and CDR2 (germline): MGHRA, YSYEKL. This CDR3 has 17 residues. This CDR3 is CASSQGGRAANTGELFF. The CDR3 region has the DNA TGCGCCAGCAGCCAAGGCGGGAGGGCGGCGAACACCGGGGAGCTGTTTTTT.

The chain has TRBV3-2 and TRBJ2-2; the D call in the table, TRBD1, was not verified against the DNA. TRBV3-2 is an annotated pseudogene. The CDR3 consists of 15 residues. CDR3 residues: CASSRRRAGRRELFF. The CDR3 nucleotides read TGTGCCAGCAGTCGACGCCGGGCCGGAAGAAGGGAGCTGTTTTTT.

This clonotype has ten or more counts. The chain recombines TRBV28 with TRBJ2-1; 8 nucleotides agree with TRBD2. This CDR3 has 15 amino acids. CDR1 and CDR2 (germline): MDHEN, SYDVKM. V was clipped by 5 bases and J by 9 bases; unmatched bases: 12. The CDR3 sequence is CASSPGLVGGGEQFF. The CDR3 nucleotides read TGTGCCAGCAGTCCGGGACTAGTCGGAGGCGGTGAGCAGTTCTTC. The full variable domain, rest sourced from reference TRBV28 and TRBJ2-1, is DVKVTQSSRYLVKRTGEKVFLECVQDMDHENMFWYRQDPGLGLRLIYFSYDVKMKEKGDIPEGYSVSREKKERFSLILESASTNQTSMYLCASSPGLVGGGEQFFGPGTRLTVL.

The chain uses TRBV7-9 and TRBJ1-4; 9 bases are shared with TRBD1. The length of the CDR3 is 14 residues. Looked up from germline, CDR1 is SEHNR and CDR2 is FQNEAQ (reference sequence). V trimming: 5 bases; J trimming: 4 bases; junction bases outside the gene matches: 2. The CDR3 DNA follows: TGTGCCAGCAGCCCGGGACAGGGTAATGAAAAACTGTTTTTT. This gives the protein CASSPGQGNEKLFF.

This sequence joins TRBV7-2 and TRBJ2-6; 11 bases are a match to TRBD1. With 4 bases clipped from V and 0 bases from J, the junction kept 8 bases outside the gene matches. The germline gives CDR1 SGHTA, CDR2 FQGNSA. The CDR3 covers 19 residues. Here the CDR3 reads CASSYRTGGSNSGANVLTF. CDR3 sequence (DNA): TGTGCCAGCAGCTACAGGACAGGGGGCTCGAACTCTGGGGCCAACGTCCTGACTTTC. Full variable domain (missing parts from reference TRBV7-2 and TRBJ2-6): GAGVSQSPSNKVTEKGKDVELRCDPISGHTALYWYRQSLGQGLEFLIYFQGNSAPDKSGLPSDRFSAERTGGSVSTLTIQRTQQEDSAVYLCASSYRTGGSNSGANVLTFGAGSRLTVL.

This CDR3 reads CASRPDGIAGGSYEQYF. DNA of the CDR3: TGTGCCAGCAGACCAGACGGAATAGCGGGGGGGTCCTACGAGCAGTACTTC. V and J are TRBV6-5 and TRBJ2-7, with TRBD2 matching 11 bases. Germline CDR1 MNHEY, CDR2 SVGAGI. This CDR3 region has 17 residues. Losses at the gene ends were 6 bases for V and 1 base for J; bases not matched to a gene: 11.

This chain links TRBV7-2 with TRBJ1-4, with 11 bases matching TRBD1. CDR3 length equals 15 residues. In germline, CDR1 is SGHTA, CDR2 FQGNSA. V was clipped by 5 bases and J by 10 bases; unmatched bases: 9. The CDR3 sequence is CASSLDPGTGGKLFF. The CDR3 coding sequence is TGTGCCAGCAGCCTAGACCCAGGGACAGGGGGAAAACTGTTTTTT.

This clonotype was picked up many times. CDR3 amino acids: CAIATSEETQYF. DNA for the CDR3: TGTGCCATCGCTACTTCAGAAGAGACCCAGTACTTC. The chain combines TRBV10-3 with TRBJ2-5; D remains unclear. The V end lost 8 bases, the J end lost 3 bases, and 10 bases lay between the germline ends. This CDR3 region has 12 residues. Looked up from germline, CDR1 is ENHRY and CDR2 is SYGVKD.

The chain is built from TRBV4-1 and TRBJ1-4, with D tentatively TRBD1 (5 bases). The ends were cut back, 1 base at V and 10 bases at J, with 16 bases in the middle. Germline V gives CDR1 MGHRA, CDR2 YSYEKL. The CDR3 has 15 residues. The CDR3: CASSQVWGLGGKLFF. In DNA, the CDR3 is TGCGCCAGCAGCCAAGTCTGGGGCTTGGGTGGAAAACTGTTTTTT.

This clonotype was detected only a few times. The genes are TRBV7-2 and TRBJ2-1, with D perhaps matching TRBD1 or TRBD2 (5 bases each). The germline V gene has CDR1 SGHTA and CDR2 FQGNSA. CDR3 length: 15 residues. Trimming took off 3 bases at V and 0 bases at J, with 9 bases between the two ends. The CDR3 region is CASSLGPISYNEQFF. The CDR3 bases are TGTGCCAGCAGCTTGGGACCGATCTCCTACAATGAGCAGTTCTTC.

This clonotype was found a few times. The J gene is TRBJ1-2, the V gene TRBV4-3; TRBD1 is a possible D gene (5 bases). Trimming left V 0 bases short and J 2 bases short, with 16 bases between. Germline CDR1 and CDR2: LGHNA and YSLEER. The CDR3 extends over 17 amino acids. In nucleotides, the CDR3 is TGCGCCAGCAGCCAAGACGGTTCGGCAGGGAAAAACTATGGCTACACCTTC. Its translation is CASSQDGSAGKNYGYTF.

This clonotype was seen only a few times. This chain uses TRBV7-2 with TRBJ1-4, with TRBD1 identical over 7 bases. The CDR3 has 15 residues. V trimming: 1 base; J trimming: 8 bases; junction bases outside the gene matches: 7. CDR1 and CDR2 (germline): SGHTA, FQGNSA. The CDR3 reads CASSLGTGDWEKLFF. The CDR3, as DNA: TGTGCCAGCAGCTTAGGTACAGGGGATTGGGAAAAACTGTTTTTT. Full variable domain (missing parts from reference TRBV7-2 and TRBJ1-4): GAGVSQSPSNKVTEKGKDVELRCDPISGHTALYWYRQSLGQGLEFLIYFQGNSAPDKSGLPSDRFSAERTGGSVSTLTIQRTQQEDSAVYLCASSLGTGDWEKLFFGSGTQLSVL.

With regard to this clonotype: The junction shows a germline mismatch at one end, possibly a read error. The chain employs TRBV5-1 and TRBJ2-1; D gene unclear. Germline V gives CDR1 SGHRS, CDR2 YFSETQ. CDR3 length: 11 amino acids. CDR3 nucleotides: TGCGCCAGCAAGGGCAAGACGGGCCAGAGCTTC. Protein product: CASKGKTGQSF.

This clonotype was observed a few times. The CDR3 loop reads CASSTTLGGEGADTQYF. The CDR3 DNA is TGTGCCAGCAGTACCACCTTGGGGGGCGAAGGCGCAGATACGCAGTATTTT. The chain is built from TRBV6-6 and TRBJ2-3; D is perhaps TRBD1 or TRBD2 (6 bases each). V was trimmed by 5 bases and J by 4 bases, leaving 22 bases between them. Germline-derived CDR1 and CDR2 are MNHNY and SVGAGI (reference sequence). The CDR3 loop spans 17 amino acids.

This clonotype was counted only a few times. The chain employs TRBV3-1 and TRBJ2-7; 11 nucleotides line up with TRBD2. Germline CDR1 reads LGHDT; CDR2 reads YNNKEL (reference sequence). CDR3 length: 13 residues. J lost 4 bases, V lost 11 bases, and 7 bases had no gene match. CDR3 loop: CASSSGRGYEQYF. The CDR3 DNA follows: TGTGCCTCAAGTAGCGGGAGGGGATACGAGCAGTACTTC.

The chain has TRBV20-1 and TRBJ2-2; TRBD1 aligns across 7 bases. The ends lost 6 bases at V and 6 bases at J; junction bases unmatched: 13. Germline CDR1 DFQATT, CDR2 SNEGSKA (reference sequence). The CDR3 runs to 15 residues. CDR3 sequence reads: CSARGQINLPGELFF. The DNA for the CDR3 is TGCAGTGCGAGGGGACAGATCAACCTCCCCGGGGAGCTGTTTTTT.

This clonotype was recorded at least ten times. This chain uses TRBV7-8 with TRBJ2-1; tentatively, D is TRBD1 (5 bases). This CDR3 has 16 residues. Trimming stripped 5 bases from V and 0 bases from J, with 14 bases between. The germline V gene encodes CDR1 SGHVS and CDR2 FQNEAQ. DNA for the CDR3: TGTGCCAGCAGCCGAGCCAGGGTTCCCTCCTACAATGAGCAGTTCTTC. Protein product: CASSRARVPSYNEQFF.

This clonotype was detected only a few times. This chain links TRBV12-5 with TRBJ2-3, with a weak D call TRBD2 (7 bases). Trimming pared 5 bases from V and 0 bases from J, leaving 18 bases between. Germline V gene data show CDR1 as LGHNT and CDR2 as FRNRAP. The CDR3 runs to 17 residues. The CDR3 DNA sequence: TGTGCTAGTGGTACAGGGTTGGGGACTACTAGCACAGATACGCAGTATTTT. It encodes CASGTGLGTTSTDTQYF.

This clonotype came up many times. The chain is built from TRBV14 and TRBJ2-5; D is ambiguous. The V end was cut by 1 base, the J end by 4 bases, with 1 base between. CDR1 SGHDN and CDR2 FVKESK come from the germline V gene. The CDR3 is 11 amino acids. The CDR3 region has the DNA TGTGCCAGCAGCCAAGCAGAGACCCAGTACTTC. Translation gives CASSQAETQYF.

In this sample, this clonotype turned up a few times. The J gene is TRBJ1-1, the V gene TRBV12-3 or TRBV12-4; D remains unclear. V lost 5 bases to trimming and J lost 5 bases, with 12 bases between them. The CDR3 is 13 residues long. The CDR3 spells CASSQEIVTEAFF. Written as DNA, the CDR3 is TGTGCCAGCAGTCAAGAGATTGTGACTGAAGCTTTCTTT.

V is TRBV12-3 or TRBV12-4 and J is TRBJ2-3; tentatively, D is TRBD2 (5 bases). Trimming took off 2 bases at V and 4 bases at J, with 10 bases between the two ends. This CDR3 is built from 14 residues. CDR3 sequence (DNA): TGTGCCAGCAGTTTAACTAGTATGGCAGATACGCAGTATTTT. As protein: CASSLTSMADTQYF.

This clonotype was seen many times. The chain employs TRBV29-1 and TRBJ1-1, with TRBD1 matching over 7 bases. Trimming at V came to 1 base and at J to 7 bases, leaving 9 bases not matched to a gene. CDR1 and CDR2 (germline): SQVTM, ANQGSEA. This CDR3 is 14 amino acids long. The CDR3 region is CSVEGDREGNEAFF. The DNA for the CDR3 is TGCAGCGTTGAAGGTGACAGGGAAGGAAATGAAGCTTTCTTT. The variable domain in full, completed from reference TRBV29-1 and TRBJ1-1, reads SAVISQKPSRDICQRGTSLTIQCQVDSQVTMMFWYRQQPGQSLTLIATANQGSEATYESGFVIDKFPISRPNLTFSTLTVSNMSPEDSSIYLCSVEGDREGNEAFFGQGTRLTVV.

This rearrangement joins TRBV28 to TRBJ1-1, with D tentatively TRBD1 (6 bases). V dropped 5 bases and J dropped 1 base, with 14 bases sitting between them. The CDR3 is 15 amino acids. Germline-derived CDR1 and CDR2 are MDHEN and SYDVKM. CDR3: CASSTPGEANTEAFF. DNA of the CDR3: TGTGCCAGCAGTACTCCAGGGGAGGCGAACACTGAAGCTTTCTTT.